The next 25 T cell receptor beta chains were all read from a single sample in a study of T-cell reconstitution after alpha-beta-depleted transplantation in children. Unique molecular identifiers were built into the TCRbeta library. MiXCR was run by TCRdb on the PCR reads, yielding one entry per CDR3 protein. The top ten hold 8% of the sample, which has fewer than 120,000 distinct CDR3 sequences, 10% seen once. The sequencing here drew on PBMCs from the stem cell graft donor, taken from the stem cell graft. Receptor source: a human donor who donated a stem cell graft to a child with acute lymphoblastic leukemia.

This clonotype was counted many times. The chain links TRBV30 to TRBJ1-4; perhaps TRBD1 as D (6 bases). CDR3 length equals 13 residues. Germline lookup yields CDR1 GTSNPN and CDR2 SVGIG (reference sequence). Trimming shortened V by 0 bases and J by 7 bases, and 9 bases separated the two germline ends. The CDR3 here is CAWSVTGSEKLFF. For the CDR3, the DNA is TGTGCCTGGAGTGTAACAGGGTCTGAAAAACTGTTTTTT.

This clonotype has a count of ten or more. The genes are TRBV29-1 and TRBJ1-1; D is unresolved. Trimming removed 4 bases from V and 4 bases from J, with 7 bases in between. The length of the CDR3 is 11 residues. Germline V CDR1 and CDR2: SQVTM, ANQGSEA. The CDR3 region has the DNA TGCAGCGTTGGAGGAATCACTGAAGCTTTCTTT. Its protein is CSVGGITEAFF.

This clonotype was detected ten times or more. V gene TRBV5-1 combines with J gene TRBJ1-2; 8 bases map to TRBD1. Trimming removed 0 bases from V and 0 bases from J; junction bases left unmatched: 1. The CDR3 contains 15 residues. Germline V gene sequence: CDR1 SGHRS, CDR2 YFSETQ. The CDR3 DNA is TGCGCCAGCAGCTTGGGGGGACAGGCTAACTATGGCTACACCTTC. Protein sequence: CASSLGGQANYGYTF.

This clonotype showed up many times. The chain couples TRBV5-5 to TRBJ2-2; D may be TRBD2 (6 bases). The ends were cut back, 7 bases at V and 7 bases at J, with 23 bases in the middle. This CDR3 is 16 amino acids long. Germline CDR1 is SGHKS and CDR2 is YYEKEE (reference sequence). The DNA for the CDR3 is TGTGCCAGCCACCAACCCCCGCTAGCGTGGGGCGGGGAGCTGTTTTTT. Encoded protein: CASHQPPLAWGGELFF.

This clonotype appeared many times. The J gene is TRBJ2-2, the V gene TRBV9; 11 positions agree with TRBD2. V dropped 3 bases and J dropped 3; count of bases not matched to a gene: 10. The CDR3 has 18 amino acids. Germline V gives CDR1 SGDLS, CDR2 YYNGEE. The CDR3: CASSAPLAGGQHTGELFF. CDR3 in DNA: TGTGCCAGCAGCGCTCCATTAGCGGGAGGGCAGCACACCGGGGAGCTGTTTTTT.

This clonotype was picked up many times. The chain joins TRBV7-6 to TRBJ2-7; 7 bases agree with TRBD1. This CDR3 is 13 amino acids long. CDR1 is SGHVS and CDR2 is FNYEAQ in the germline V gene. V shed 5 bases and J 5 bases; nucleotides not matched to a gene: 6. CDR3 loop: CASSPYRGNEQYF. CDR3 bases: TGTGCCAGCAGCCCTTACAGGGGAAACGAGCAGTACTTC.

This clonotype was found many times. V is TRBV29-1 and J is TRBJ2-5; no definite D call. This CDR3 is built from 12 residues. V was trimmed by 3 bases and J by 5 bases, leaving 10 bases between them. Germline V gene lookup returns CDR1 SQVTM and CDR2 ANQGSEA. The CDR3 nucleotides read TGCAGCGTTGATGTTGCAGGCGAGACCCAGTACTTC. Translated: CSVDVAGETQYF. Based on the CDR3 plus reference TRBV29-1 and TRBJ2-5, the full variable domain is SAVISQKPSRDICQRGTSLTIQCQVDSQVTMMFWYRQQPGQSLTLIATANQGSEATYESGFVIDKFPISRPNLTFSTLTVSNMSPEDSSIYLCSVDVAGETQYFGPGTRLLVL.

This clonotype has at least ten counts. The V and J genes are TRBV12-3 or TRBV12-4 and TRBJ2-7; 8 bases are shared with TRBD1. The CDR3 has 13 amino acids. Trimming removed 4 bases from V and 3 bases from J; junction bases left unmatched: 2. The CDR3 protein is CASSYRGFYEQYF. As DNA, the CDR3 is TGTGCCAGCAGTTACAGGGGGTTCTACGAGCAGTACTTC.

To note about this clonotype: A much larger clone differs from this one at a single base, so this may be a read error. V and J are TRBV5-1 and TRBJ2-5; tentatively, D is TRBD1 (5 bases). Germline V gene lookup returns CDR1 SGHRS and CDR2 YFSETQ. Trimming pared 4 bases from V and 0 bases from J, leaving 13 bases between. The CDR3 has 15 amino acids. DNA for the CDR3: TGCGCCAGCAGCACCCGGGCACAGGACCAAGAGACCCAGTACTTC. Translated: CASSTRAQDQETQYF.

This clonotype has at least ten counts. The chain combines TRBV29-1 with TRBJ1-1, with 9 positions matching TRBD1. The CDR3 is made up of 17 amino acids. Trimming took 7 bases from V and 6 from J; bases not matched to a gene: 21. Germline V gene sequence: CDR1 SQVTM, CDR2 ANQGSEA. DNA for the CDR3: TGCAGCGCCCTTTTGAGGGACAGGGAGTCTAATCCCGCTGAAGCTTTCTTT. Its protein product is CSALLRDRESNPAEAFF.

This clonotype showed up many times. CDR3 amino acids: CSVDGQGDSYEQYF. CDR3 coding DNA: TGCAGCGTTGATGGGCAGGGGGACTCCTACGAGCAGTACTTC. The rearrangement uses TRBV29-1 and TRBJ2-7, with 7 bases identical to TRBD1. Trimming took 3 bases from V and 0 from J; bases not matched to a gene: 5. The V gene's germline CDR1 is SQVTM and CDR2 ANQGSEA. This CDR3 contains 14 residues.

This clonotype was seen repeatedly, ten times or more. V gene TRBV5-1 combines with J gene TRBJ2-7, with TRBD2 matching over 9 bases. After removal of 4 bases from V and 5 bases from J, the junction contained 7 bases not matched to a gene. The CDR3 has 14 residues. CDR1 and CDR2 from the germline V gene are SGHRS and YFSETQ. CDR3 DNA sequence: TGCGCCAGCAGCCCGGGACTAGCCCTGCACGAGCAGTACTTC. It translates to CASSPGLALHEQYF.

Many counts were recorded for this clonotype. This rearrangement joins TRBV7-2 to TRBJ1-3, with TRBD1 identical over 7 bases. The trim removed 5 bases at V and 2 bases at J, leaving 3 bases unmatched. The CDR3 runs 14 residues. The germline gives CDR1 SGHTA, CDR2 FQGNSA. The CDR3, as DNA: TGTGCCAGCAGCCCCGACAGGGCTGGAAACACCATATATTTT. Translation gives CASSPDRAGNTIYF.

This clonotype was observed many times. The V gene is TRBV7-9, the J gene TRBJ2-7; 8 positions match TRBD2. Germline V lookup: CDR1 SEHNR, CDR2 FQNEAQ (reference sequence). This CDR3 has 12 residues. With V trimmed by 5 bases and J by 7 bases, 4 bases remained unmatched. CDR3 coding DNA: TGTGCCAGCAGCCCAGCGGGAGATGAGCAGTACTTC. Translated, it gives CASSPAGDEQYF.

The sample holds many counts of this clonotype. The genes are TRBV20-1 and TRBJ1-1, with no clear D. The germline V gene encodes CDR1 DFQATT and CDR2 SNEGSKA (reference sequence). The V gene lost 3 bases and the J gene lost 8 bases, with 10 bases spanning the gap. The CDR3 totals 11 residues. The CDR3 here is CSASKQKEAFF. Written as DNA, the CDR3 is TGCAGTGCTAGTAAGCAAAAAGAAGCTTTCTTT.

At least ten counts were recorded for this clonotype. This chain connects TRBV4-2 to TRBJ2-3; D remains ambiguous. The CDR3 is 14 amino acids. Trimming shortened V by 4 bases and J by 2 bases, and 10 bases separated the two germline ends. Germline-derived CDR1 and CDR2 are LGHNA and YNFKEQ. CDR3 nucleotide sequence: TGTGCCAGCAGCCCCCAGGTAGCCACAGATACGCAGTATTTT. Protein sequence: CASSPQVATDTQYF.

This clonotype has a count of ten or more. This chain uses TRBV20-1 with TRBJ1-2; TRBD1 agrees at 7 bases. Germline assignment: CDR1 DFQATT and CDR2 SNEGSKA (reference sequence). The CDR3 is 15 residues long. Losses at the gene ends were 0 bases for V and 7 bases for J; bases not matched to a gene: 11. The CDR3 region is CSARDTGDRGGGYTF. The CDR3 DNA sequence: TGCAGTGCTAGAGATACAGGGGACCGAGGAGGTGGCTACACCTTC.

This clonotype was observed at least ten times. This chain joins TRBV11-1 and TRBJ2-1; weak D call: TRBD2 (6 bases). Germline CDR1 and CDR2: SGHAT and FQDESV (reference sequence). The CDR3 consists of 19 residues. Trimming removed 4 bases from V and 0 bases from J, with 22 bases in between. The CDR3 region is CASSSPRERRGSSYNEQFF. The CDR3 DNA reads TGTGCCAGCAGCTCCCCCAGGGAGCGGAGGGGCAGCTCCTACAATGAGCAGTTCTTC.

This clonotype was seen many times. The chain carries TRBV12-3 or TRBV12-4 and TRBJ1-1; D unclear. The CDR3 length is 14 residues. V was trimmed by 1 base and J by 4 bases, leaving 10 bases between them. The chain's CDR3 is CASSLGPPGTEAFF. The CDR3, as DNA: TGTGCCAGCAGTTTAGGGCCCCCGGGCACTGAAGCTTTCTTT.

This clonotype was seen at least ten times. V is TRBV12-3 or TRBV12-4 and J is TRBJ2-1; 14 bases line up with TRBD2. J was trimmed by 1 base and V by 8 bases; bases with no gene match: 7. The CDR3 loop spans 17 amino acids. The CDR3 region has the DNA TGTGCCAGCTTGGGGACTAGCGGGAGAGTTTCCTACAATGAGCAGTTCTTC. It yields the protein CASLGTSGRVSYNEQFF.

This clonotype was seen at least ten times. The V and J genes are TRBV28 and TRBJ1-5; possible D gene TRBD1, 6 bases. The CDR3 is made up of 15 amino acids. V was shortened by 6 bases and J by 3 bases, with 15 bases between the two germline ends. Germline loops: CDR1 MDHEN, CDR2 SYDVKM. For the CDR3, the DNA is TGTGCCAGCAGCCCCCATAGACAGGTCAATCAGCCCCAGCATTTT. As protein: CASSPHRQVNQPQHF.

This clonotype was detected ten times or more. The chain couples TRBV28 to TRBJ2-7; D unresolved. Per the germline V gene, CDR1 is MDHEN and CDR2 is SYDVKM. The CDR3 totals 14 residues. V lost 6 bases and J 0 bases, leaving 12 bases between the germline ends. The CDR3 region is CASSPPGSSYEQYF. In nucleotides, the CDR3 is TGTGCCAGCAGCCCCCCCGGCAGCTCCTACGAGCAGTACTTC.

The table lists this clonotype with many counts. The rearrangement links TRBV12-3 or TRBV12-4 to TRBJ2-1, with 7 bases identical to TRBD2. The CDR3 totals 15 residues. J was trimmed by 2 bases and V by 5 bases; bases with no gene match: 6. This CDR3 reads CASSLTSATYNEQFF. CDR3 coding DNA: TGTGCCAGCAGTCTAACTAGCGCCACCTACAATGAGCAGTTCTTC.

In regard to this clonotype: With a much larger clone just one base away, this may be a read error. CDR3 region: CASSARDRDADTQYF. CDR3 nucleotides: TGTGCCAGCAGTGCCCGGGACAGGGATGCAGATACGCAGTATTTT. The chain employs TRBV25-1 and TRBJ2-3; 9 bases align to TRBD1. Germline values: CDR1 MGHDK, CDR2 SYGVNS. The CDR3 spans 15 residues. V lost 4 bases, J lost 4 bases, and 6 bases stayed unmatched.

There are many counts of this clonotype. The chain links TRBV25-1 to TRBJ2-7, with a tentative D call TRBD2 (6 bases). This CDR3 is built from 14 residues. The V and J ends lost 2 bases and 3 bases respectively, with 11 bases between them. Germline V CDR1 and CDR2: MGHDK, SYGVNS. CDR3 loop: CASSEGGSHYEQYF. The CDR3, as DNA: TGTGCCAGCAGTGAAGGAGGGTCTCACTACGAGCAGTACTTC.